This T cell receptor (beta chain) was sequenced in a study of PD-L1 blockade in urothelial cancer. Turning to the study itself: Median blood clonality was around 0.08, with about 86,000 unique TCRs.

Every PCR got spiked synthetic TCR analog templates. Produced via immunoSEQ multiplex PCR; TCRdb's table is partial and in-frame only. Seen here are tens of thousands of clones, around four fifths observed once, and the top ten hold about 4.5%. Germline CDR1 is SGHVS and CDR2 is FQNEAQ. The CDR3 loop spans 15 amino acids. J lost 3 bases, V lost 5 bases, and 8 bases had no gene match. This clonotype was obtained from a man between 65 and 80 years old with urothelial cancer. This sample comprised PBMCs, obtained around atezolizumab (anti-PD-L1) treatment. The chain joins TRBV7-8 to TRBJ2-3; the match to TRBD1 covers 7 bases. The CDR3 nucleotides are TGTGCCAGCAGCCCGCGACAGGGCTTGACAGATACGCAGTATTTT. Translating it yields CASSPRQGLTDTQYF.